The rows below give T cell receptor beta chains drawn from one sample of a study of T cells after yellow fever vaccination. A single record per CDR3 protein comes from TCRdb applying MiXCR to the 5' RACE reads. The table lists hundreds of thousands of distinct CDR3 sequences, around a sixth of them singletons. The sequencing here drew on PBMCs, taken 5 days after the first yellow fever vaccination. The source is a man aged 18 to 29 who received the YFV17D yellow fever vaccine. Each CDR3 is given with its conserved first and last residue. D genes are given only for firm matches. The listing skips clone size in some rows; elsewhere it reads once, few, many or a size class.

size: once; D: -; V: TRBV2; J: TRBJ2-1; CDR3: CASSEDLPNEQFF; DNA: TGTGCCAGCAGTGAAGACTTGCCGAATGAGCAGTTCTTC
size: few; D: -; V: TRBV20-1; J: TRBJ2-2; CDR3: CSALDTRANTGELFF; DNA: TGCAGTGCTCTGGACACCCGCGCGAACACCGGGGAGCTGTTTTTT
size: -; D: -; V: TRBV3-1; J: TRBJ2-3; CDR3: CASSPSLILAPGADTQYF; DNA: TGTGCCAGCAGCCCCAGCCTGATACTAGCCCCGGGGGCGGATACGCAGTATTTT
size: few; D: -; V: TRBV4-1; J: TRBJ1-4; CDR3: CASSQQPRGDEKLFF; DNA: TGCGCCAGCAGCCAACAGCCAAGGGGAGATGAAAAACTGTTTTTT
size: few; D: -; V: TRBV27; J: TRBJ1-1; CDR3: CASRPPPGSTEAFF; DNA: TGTGCCAGCAGGCCCCCCCCGGGGAGCACTGAAGCTTTCTTT
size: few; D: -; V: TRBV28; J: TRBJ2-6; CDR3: CASSLSESGANVLTF; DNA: TGTGCCAGCAGTTTATCGGAGTCTGGGGCCAACGTCCTGACTTTC
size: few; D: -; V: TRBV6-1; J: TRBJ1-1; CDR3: CASRPVGISEAFF; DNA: TGTGCCAGCAGACCCGTGGGGATCTCTGAAGCTTTCTTT
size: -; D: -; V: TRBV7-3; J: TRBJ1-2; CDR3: CASSTPASGSKDYGYTF; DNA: TGTGCCAGCAGCACGCCCGCTTCCGGGAGTAAGGACTATGGCTACACCTTC
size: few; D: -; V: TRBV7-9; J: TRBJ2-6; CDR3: CASSSGRLNVLTF; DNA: TGTGCCAGCAGCTCCGGACGGCTCAACGTCCTGACTTTC
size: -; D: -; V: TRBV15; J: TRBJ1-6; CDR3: CATSRVTVSPLHF; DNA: TGTGCCACCAGCAGAGTCACGGTTTCACCCCTCCACTTT
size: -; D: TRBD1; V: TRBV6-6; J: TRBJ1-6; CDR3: CASDRGNSPLHF; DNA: TGTGCCAGCGACAGGGGTAATTCACCCCTCCACTTT
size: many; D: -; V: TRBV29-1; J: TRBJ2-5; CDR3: CSGGFEETQYF; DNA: TGCAGCGGGGGCTTTGAAGAGACCCAGTACTTC
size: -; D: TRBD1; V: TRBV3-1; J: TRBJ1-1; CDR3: CAFSQPQGTGGGYTEAFF; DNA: TGTGCCTTCAGCCAACCCCAAGGGACAGGGGGCGGCTACACTGAAGCTTTCTTT
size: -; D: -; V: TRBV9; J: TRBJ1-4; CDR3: CASSVAGNEKLFF; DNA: TGTGCCAGCAGCGTAGCCGGAAATGAAAAACTGTTTTTT
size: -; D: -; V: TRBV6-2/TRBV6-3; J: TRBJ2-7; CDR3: CASTAGPYEQYF; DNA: TGTGCCAGCACCGCCGGCCCCTACGAGCAGTACTTC
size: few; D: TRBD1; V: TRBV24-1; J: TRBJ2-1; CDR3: CAIWTGGTYNEQFF; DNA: TGTGCCATTTGGACAGGGGGGACCTACAATGAGCAGTTCTTC
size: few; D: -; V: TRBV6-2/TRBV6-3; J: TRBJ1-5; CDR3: CASTTAGNQPQHF; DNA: TGTGCCAGCACCACTGCGGGCAATCAGCCCCAGCATTTT
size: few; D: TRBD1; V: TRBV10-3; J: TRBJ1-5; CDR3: CAITRDREQPQHF; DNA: TGTGCCATCACCCGGGACAGGGAACAGCCCCAGCATTTT
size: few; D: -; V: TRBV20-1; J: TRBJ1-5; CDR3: CSARVDPSGPQHF; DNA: TGCAGTGCTAGAGTTGACCCCTCGGGGCCCCAGCATTTT
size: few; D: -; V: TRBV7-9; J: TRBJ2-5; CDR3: CASSKLAGETQYF; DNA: TGTGCCAGCAGCAAACTAGCAGGGGAGACCCAGTACTTC
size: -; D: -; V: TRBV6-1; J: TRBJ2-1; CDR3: CASSRGGPNEQFF; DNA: TGTGCCAGCAGCCGAGGGGGGCCCAATGAGCAGTTCTTC
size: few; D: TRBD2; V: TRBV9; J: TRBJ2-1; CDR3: CASSFGGTSGVGNEQFF; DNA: TGTGCCAGCAGCTTCGGCGGGACTAGCGGGGTAGGCAATGAGCAGTTCTTC
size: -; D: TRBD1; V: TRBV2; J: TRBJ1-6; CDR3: CASKGGETNSPLHF; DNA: TGTGCCAGTAAAGGGGGCGAAACGAATTCACCCCTCCACTTT
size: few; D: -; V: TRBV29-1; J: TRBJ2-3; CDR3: CSVEGWRATDTQYF; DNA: TGCAGCGTTGAGGGTTGGAGGGCCACAGATACGCAGTATTTT
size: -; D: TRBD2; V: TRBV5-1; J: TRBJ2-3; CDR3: CASSPGGVAGGDTQYF; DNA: TGCGCCAGCTCACCTGGCGGAGTAGCGGGGGGAGATACGCAGTATTTT
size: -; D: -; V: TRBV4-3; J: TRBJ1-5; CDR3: CASSQEVGLEPQHF; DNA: TGCGCCAGCAGCCAAGAAGTCGGGTTAGAGCCCCAGCATTTT
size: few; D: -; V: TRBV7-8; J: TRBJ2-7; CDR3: CASSFRGGPLSREQYF; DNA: TGTGCCAGCAGCTTCCGAGGGGGGCCCCTCTCTCGCGAGCAGTACTTC
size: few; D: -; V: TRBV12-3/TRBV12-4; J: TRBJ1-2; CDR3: CASIRLAGVDGYTF; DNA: TGTGCCAGCATCAGACTTGCGGGGGTCGATGGCTACACCTTC
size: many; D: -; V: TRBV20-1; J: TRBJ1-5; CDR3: CSARAGNQPQHF; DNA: TGCAGTGCTAGAGCGGGGAATCAGCCCCAGCATTTT
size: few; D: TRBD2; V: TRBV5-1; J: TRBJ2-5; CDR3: CASSLEGLAGLQETQYF; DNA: TGCGCCAGCAGCTTGGAAGGGCTAGCGGGGCTCCAAGAGACCCAGTACTTC
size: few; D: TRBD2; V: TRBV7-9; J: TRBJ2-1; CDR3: CASSARLAGDQYNEQFF; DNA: TGTGCCAGCAGCGCCAGACTAGCGGGGGACCAATACAATGAGCAGTTCTTC
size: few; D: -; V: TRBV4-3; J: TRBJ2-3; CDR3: CASSQDTFRGGTDTQYF; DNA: TGCGCCAGCAGCCAAGATACTTTCCGTGGGGGCACAGATACGCAGTATTTT
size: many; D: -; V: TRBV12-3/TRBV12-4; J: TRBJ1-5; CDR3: CASSLEVSNQPQHF; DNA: TGTGCCAGCAGTTTGGAGGTCAGCAATCAGCCCCAGCATTTT
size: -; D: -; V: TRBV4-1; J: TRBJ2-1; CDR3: CASSQPGLNEQFF; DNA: TGCGCCAGCAGCCAACCCGGACTAAATGAGCAGTTCTTC
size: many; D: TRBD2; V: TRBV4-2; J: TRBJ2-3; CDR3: CASSQVGGDRTDTQYF; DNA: TGTGCCAGCAGCCAAGTTGGGGGGGACCGCACAGATACGCAGTATTTT
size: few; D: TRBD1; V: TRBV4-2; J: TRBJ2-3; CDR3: CASSPIMMTPGTGRTDTQYF; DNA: TGTGCCAGCAGTCCAATTATGATGACCCCCGGGACAGGGAGGACAGATACGCAGTATTTT
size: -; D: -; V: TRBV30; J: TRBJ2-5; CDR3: CAWRKWASEETQYF; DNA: TGTGCCTGGAGGAAGTGGGCTAGCGAAGAGACCCAGTACTTC
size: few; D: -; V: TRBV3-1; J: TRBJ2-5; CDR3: CASSQEMDRRETQYF; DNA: TGTGCCAGCAGCCAAGAAATGGACCGTCGGGAGACCCAGTACTTC
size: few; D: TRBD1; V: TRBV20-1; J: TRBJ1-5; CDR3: CSAHPGQPNQPQHF; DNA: TGCAGTGCTCACCCGGGACAGCCGAATCAGCCCCAGCATTTT
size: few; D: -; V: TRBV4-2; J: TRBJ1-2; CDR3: CASSQPLGGGVDGYTF; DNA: TGTGCCAGCAGCCAGCCTCTCGGCGGGGGAGTTGATGGCTACACCTTC
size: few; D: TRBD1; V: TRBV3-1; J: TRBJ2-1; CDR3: CASSQDMPGGAYNEQFF; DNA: TGTGCCAGCAGCCAAGATATGCCAGGGGGCGCCTACAATGAGCAGTTCTTC
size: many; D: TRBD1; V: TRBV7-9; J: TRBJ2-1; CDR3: CASSLGRTGGVNEQFF; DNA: TGTGCCAGCAGCTTAGGCCGGACAGGGGGAGTCAATGAGCAGTTCTTC
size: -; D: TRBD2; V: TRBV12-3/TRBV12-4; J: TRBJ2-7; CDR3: CASSSLAETYEQYF; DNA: TGTGCCAGCAGTTCACTAGCGGAAACCTACGAGCAGTACTTC
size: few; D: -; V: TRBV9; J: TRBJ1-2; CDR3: CASSVSGTSYGYTF; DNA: TGTGCCAGCAGCGTTTCCGGGACAAGCTATGGCTACACCTTC
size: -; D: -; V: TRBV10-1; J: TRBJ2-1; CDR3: CASSESSGGNEQFF; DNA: TGCGCCAGCAGTGAGTCCTCAGGCGGGAATGAGCAGTTCTTC
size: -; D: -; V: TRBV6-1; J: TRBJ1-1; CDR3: CASSAVRTENTEAFF; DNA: TGTGCCAGCAGTGCGGTAAGGACGGAGAACACTGAAGCTTTCTTT
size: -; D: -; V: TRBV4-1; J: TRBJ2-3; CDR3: CASSQEVEGTNTDTQYF; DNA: TGCGCCAGCAGCCAAGAAGTCGAGGGCACAAACACAGATACGCAGTATTTT
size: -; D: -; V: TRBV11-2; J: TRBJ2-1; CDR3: CASSLGGADEQFF; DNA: TGTGCCAGCAGCTTAGGAGGGGCGGATGAGCAGTTCTTC
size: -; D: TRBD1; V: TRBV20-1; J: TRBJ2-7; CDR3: CSATGWRTSSYEQYF; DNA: TGCAGTGCGACAGGGTGGCGAACTAGCTCCTACGAGCAGTACTTC
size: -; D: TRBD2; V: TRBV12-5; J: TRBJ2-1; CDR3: CASGLVPSGGGNEQFF; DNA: TGTGCTAGTGGTTTGGTACCTAGCGGGGGAGGGAATGAGCAGTTCTTC
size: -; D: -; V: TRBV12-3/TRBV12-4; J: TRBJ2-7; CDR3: CASSNPPPRYEQYF; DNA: TGTGCCAGCAGTAATCCCCCGCCCCGCTACGAGCAGTACTTC
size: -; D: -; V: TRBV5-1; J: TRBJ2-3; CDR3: CASSLDREGDTQYF; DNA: TGCGCCAGCAGCTTGGACAGGGAAGGGGATACGCAGTATTTT
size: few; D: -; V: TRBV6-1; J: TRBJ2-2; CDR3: CASSKRAGTGELFF; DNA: TGTGCCAGCAGTAAAAGGGCGGGAACCGGGGAGCTGTTTTTT
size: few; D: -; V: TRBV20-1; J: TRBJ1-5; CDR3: CSARGEWGPQHF; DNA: TGCAGTGCTAGGGGTGAATGGGGGCCCCAGCATTTT